This note documents a single T cell receptor beta chain sequence. These data belong to a study of T cells in localized non-small cell lung cancer. Measured with immunoSEQ multiplex PCR; TCRdb has only the in-frame clones, and not every one. Here the sample spans around 100,000 clones, over 80% being singletons. Trimming shortened V by 1 base and J by 9 bases, and 10 bases separated the two germline ends. Germline values: CDR1 SGHTA, CDR2 FQGTGA. CDR3 length equals 13 residues. The TCR comes from a man aged 40-75 years with stage I squamous cell lung carcinoma. The chain joins TRBV7-3 to TRBJ2-1; no clear D. The material was peripheral blood, obtained before any cancer treatment. CDR3 DNA: TGTGCCAGCAGCTTAAAACTAATGGGTGAGCAGTTCTTC. As protein: CASSLKLMGEQFF.